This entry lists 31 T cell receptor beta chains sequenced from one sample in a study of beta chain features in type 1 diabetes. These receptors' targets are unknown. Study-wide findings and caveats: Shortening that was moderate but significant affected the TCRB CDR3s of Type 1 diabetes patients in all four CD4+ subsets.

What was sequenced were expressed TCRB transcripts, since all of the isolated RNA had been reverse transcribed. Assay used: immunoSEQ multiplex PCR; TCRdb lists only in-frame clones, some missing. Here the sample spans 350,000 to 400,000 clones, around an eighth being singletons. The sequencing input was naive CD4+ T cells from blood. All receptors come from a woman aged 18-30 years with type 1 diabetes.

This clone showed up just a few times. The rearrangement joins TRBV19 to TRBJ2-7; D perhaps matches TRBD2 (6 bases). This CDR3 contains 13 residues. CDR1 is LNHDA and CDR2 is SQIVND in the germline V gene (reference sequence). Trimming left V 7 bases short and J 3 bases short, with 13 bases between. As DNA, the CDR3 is TGTGCCAGTACGGGCGGGGAGAACTACGAGCAGTACTTC. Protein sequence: CASTGGENYEQYF.

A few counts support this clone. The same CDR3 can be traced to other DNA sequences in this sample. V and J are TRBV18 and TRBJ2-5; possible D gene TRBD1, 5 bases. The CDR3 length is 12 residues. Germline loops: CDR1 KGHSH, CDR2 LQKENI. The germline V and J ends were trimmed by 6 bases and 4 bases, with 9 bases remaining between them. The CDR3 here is CASSPDRETQYF. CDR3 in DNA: TGTGCCAGCTCTCCCGACAGAGAGACCCAGTACTTC.

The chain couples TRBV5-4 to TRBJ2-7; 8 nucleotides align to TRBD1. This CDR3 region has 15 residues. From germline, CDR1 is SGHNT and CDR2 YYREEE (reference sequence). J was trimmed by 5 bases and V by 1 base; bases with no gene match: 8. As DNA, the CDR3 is TGTGCCAGCAGCTTGTCCAGGGGGCTTATGGACGAGCAGTACTTC. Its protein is CASSLSRGLMDEQYF.

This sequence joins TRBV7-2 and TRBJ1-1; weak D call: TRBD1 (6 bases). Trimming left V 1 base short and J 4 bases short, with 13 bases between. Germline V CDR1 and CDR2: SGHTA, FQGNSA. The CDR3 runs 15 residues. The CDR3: CASSLDNRAGTEAFF. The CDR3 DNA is TGTGCCAGCAGCTTAGATAACAGGGCGGGCACTGAAGCTTTCTTT.

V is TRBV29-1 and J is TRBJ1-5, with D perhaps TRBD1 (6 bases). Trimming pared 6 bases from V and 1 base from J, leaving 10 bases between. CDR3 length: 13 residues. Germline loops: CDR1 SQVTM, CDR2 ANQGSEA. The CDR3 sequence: CSVEGDSNQPQHF. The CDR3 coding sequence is TGCAGCGTCGAGGGGGACAGCAATCAGCCCCAGCATTTT. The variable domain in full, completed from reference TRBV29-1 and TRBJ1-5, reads SAVISQKPSRDICQRGTSLTIQCQVDSQVTMMFWYRQQPGQSLTLIATANQGSEATYESGFVIDKFPISRPNLTFSTLTVSNMSPEDSSIYLCSVEGDSNQPQHFGDGTRLSIL.

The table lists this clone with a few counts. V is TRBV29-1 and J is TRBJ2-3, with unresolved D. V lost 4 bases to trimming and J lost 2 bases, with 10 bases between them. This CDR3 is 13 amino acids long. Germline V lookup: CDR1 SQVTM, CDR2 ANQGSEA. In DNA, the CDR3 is TGCAGCGTTGCCCCCCGCGTCACAGATACGCAGTATTTT. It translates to CSVAPRVTDTQYF.

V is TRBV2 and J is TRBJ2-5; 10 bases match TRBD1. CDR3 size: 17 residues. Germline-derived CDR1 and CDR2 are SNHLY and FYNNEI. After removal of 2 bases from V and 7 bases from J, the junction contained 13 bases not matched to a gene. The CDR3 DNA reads TGTGCCAGCAGTGAAAGGGGGACAGGGGTCATCTCAGGGACCCAGTACTTC. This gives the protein CASSERGTGVISGTQYF. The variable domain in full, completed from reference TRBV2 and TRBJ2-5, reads EPEVTQTPSHQVTQMGQEVILRCVPISNHLYFYWYRQILGQKVEFLVSFYNNEISEKSEIFDDQFSVERPDGSNFTLKIRSTKLEDSAMYFCASSERGTGVISGTQYFGPGTRLLVL.

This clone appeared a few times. The CDR3 region is CASSQVASGRGAKNIQYF. CDR3 in DNA: TGTGCCAGCAGCCAAGTGGCTAGCGGGAGGGGAGCCAAAAACATTCAGTACTTC. The chain employs TRBV4-2 and TRBJ2-4, with TRBD2 identical over 12 bases. Unmatched junction bases numbered 4, after V lost 1 base and J lost 0 bases. CDR3 length: 18 amino acids. Germline CDR1 is LGHNA and CDR2 is YNFKEQ.

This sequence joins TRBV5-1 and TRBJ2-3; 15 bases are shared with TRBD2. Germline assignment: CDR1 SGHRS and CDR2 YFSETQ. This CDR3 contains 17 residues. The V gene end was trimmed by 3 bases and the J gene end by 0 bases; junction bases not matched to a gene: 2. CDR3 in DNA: TGCGCCAGCAGCTCCGGGACTAGCGGGGGGAGCACAGATACGCAGTATTTT. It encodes CASSSGTSGGSTDTQYF.

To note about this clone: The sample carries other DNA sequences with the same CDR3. The CDR3 DNA is TGTGCCAGCAGCGTGGCGGACAGGAACACTGAAGCTTTCTTT. Its protein is CASSVADRNTEAFF. This sequence joins TRBV9 and TRBJ1-1; possibly TRBD1 for D (6 bases). This CDR3 is built from 14 residues. Germline CDR1 SGDLS, CDR2 YYNGEE. V lost 2 bases and J 1 base, leaving 9 bases between the germline ends.

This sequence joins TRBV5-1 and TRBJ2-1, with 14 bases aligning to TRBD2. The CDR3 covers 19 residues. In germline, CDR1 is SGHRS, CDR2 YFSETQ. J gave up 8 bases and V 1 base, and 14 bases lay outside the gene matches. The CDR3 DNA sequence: TGCGCCAGCAGCTTGCCAGCCGCGGGACTAGCGGGAGTTTGGTATGAGCAGTTCTTC. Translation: CASSLPAAGLAGVWYEQFF.

The CDR3 loop reads CSVLSQGAGNEQFF. The CDR3 DNA reads TGCAGCGTTCTGTCACAGGGGGCCGGGAATGAGCAGTTCTTC. The J gene is TRBJ2-1, the V gene TRBV29-1; 9 nucleotides match TRBD1. The V gene's germline CDR1 is SQVTM and CDR2 ANQGSEA. The CDR3 has 14 residues. J lost 7 bases, V lost 5 bases, and 9 bases had no gene match.

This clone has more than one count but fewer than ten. The CDR3 nucleotides read TGTGCCAGCAGCCCCTGGGGAGGTAGCTCCTACGAGCAGTACTTC. As protein: CASSPWGGSSYEQYF. The rearrangement links TRBV21-1 to TRBJ2-7; the DNA was not compared with TRBD2, the D call given in the table. TRBV21-1 is deemed a pseudogene. The CDR3 contains 15 residues.

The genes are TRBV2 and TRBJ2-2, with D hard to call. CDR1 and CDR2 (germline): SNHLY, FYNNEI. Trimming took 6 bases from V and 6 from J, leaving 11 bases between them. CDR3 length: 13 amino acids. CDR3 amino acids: CASSNDIPGELFF. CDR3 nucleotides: TGTGCCAGCAGCAACGACATCCCCGGGGAGCTGTTTTTT.

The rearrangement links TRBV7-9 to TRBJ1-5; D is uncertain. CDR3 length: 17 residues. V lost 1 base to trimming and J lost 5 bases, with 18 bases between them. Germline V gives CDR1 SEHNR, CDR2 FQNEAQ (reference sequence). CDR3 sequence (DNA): TGTGCCAGCAGCTTAGGCCAAGGGCAGGAGGGTTATCAGCCCCAGCATTTT. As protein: CASSLGQGQEGYQPQHF.

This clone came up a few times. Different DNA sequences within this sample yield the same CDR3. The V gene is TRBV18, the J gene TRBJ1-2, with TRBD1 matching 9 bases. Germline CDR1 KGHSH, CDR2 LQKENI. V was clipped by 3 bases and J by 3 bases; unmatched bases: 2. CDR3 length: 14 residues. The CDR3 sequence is CASSPGQGDYGYTF. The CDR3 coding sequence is TGTGCCAGCTCACCGGGACAGGGAGACTATGGCTACACCTTC. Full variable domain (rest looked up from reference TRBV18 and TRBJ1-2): NAGVMQNPRHLVRRRGQEARLRCSPMKGHSHVYWYRQLPEEGLKFMVYLQKENIIDESGMPKERFSAEFPKEGPSILRIQQVVRGDSAAYFCASSPGQGDYGYTFGSGTRLTVV.

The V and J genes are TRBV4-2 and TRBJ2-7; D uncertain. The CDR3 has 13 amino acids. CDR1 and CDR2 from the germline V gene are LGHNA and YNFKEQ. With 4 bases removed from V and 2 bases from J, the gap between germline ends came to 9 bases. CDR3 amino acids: CASSRGETYEQYF. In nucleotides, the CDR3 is TGTGCCAGCAGCCGTGGAGAAACCTACGAGCAGTACTTC.

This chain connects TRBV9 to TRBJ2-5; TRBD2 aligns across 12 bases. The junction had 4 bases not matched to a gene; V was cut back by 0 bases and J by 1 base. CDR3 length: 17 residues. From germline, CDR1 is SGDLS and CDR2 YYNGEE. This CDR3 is CASSVAKGLAGQETQYF. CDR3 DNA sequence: TGTGCCAGCAGCGTAGCCAAGGGACTAGCGGGCCAAGAGACCCAGTACTTC.

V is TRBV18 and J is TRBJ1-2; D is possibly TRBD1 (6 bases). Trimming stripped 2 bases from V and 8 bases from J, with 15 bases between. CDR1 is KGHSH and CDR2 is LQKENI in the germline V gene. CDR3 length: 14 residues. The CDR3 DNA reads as TGTGCCAGCTCACCAATTCCGGAGCAGGGGGGCTACACCTTC. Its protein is CASSPIPEQGGYTF. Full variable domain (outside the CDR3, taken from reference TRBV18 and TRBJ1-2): NAGVMQNPRHLVRRRGQEARLRCSPMKGHSHVYWYRQLPEEGLKFMVYLQKENIIDESGMPKERFSAEFPKEGPSILRIQQVVRGDSAAYFCASSPIPEQGGYTFGSGTRLTVV.

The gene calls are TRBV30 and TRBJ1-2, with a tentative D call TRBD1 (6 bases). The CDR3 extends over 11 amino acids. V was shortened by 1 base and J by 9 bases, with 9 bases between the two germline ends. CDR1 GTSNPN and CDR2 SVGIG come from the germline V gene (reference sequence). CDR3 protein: CAWSEGDSYTF. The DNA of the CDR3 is TGTGCCTGGAGTGAGGGGGATAGCTACACCTTC.

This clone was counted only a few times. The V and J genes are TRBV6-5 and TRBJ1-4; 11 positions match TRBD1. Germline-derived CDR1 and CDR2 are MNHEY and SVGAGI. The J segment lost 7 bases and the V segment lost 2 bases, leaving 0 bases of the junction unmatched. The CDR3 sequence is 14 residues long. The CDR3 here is CASSYGTGGEKLFF. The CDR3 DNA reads TGTGCCAGCAGTTACGGGACAGGGGGTGAAAAACTGTTTTTT.

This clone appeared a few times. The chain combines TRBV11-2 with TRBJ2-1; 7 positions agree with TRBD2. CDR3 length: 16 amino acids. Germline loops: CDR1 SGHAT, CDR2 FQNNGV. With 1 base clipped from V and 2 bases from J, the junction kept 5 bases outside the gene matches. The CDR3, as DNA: TGTGCCAGCAGCTTAGTTCTAGCGGATCCCTACAATGAGCAGTTCTTC. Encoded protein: CASSLVLADPYNEQFF.

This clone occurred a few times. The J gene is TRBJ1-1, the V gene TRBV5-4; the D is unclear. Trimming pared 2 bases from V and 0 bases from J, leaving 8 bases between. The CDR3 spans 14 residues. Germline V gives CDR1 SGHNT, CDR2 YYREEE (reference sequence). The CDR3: CASSFGVLNTEAFF. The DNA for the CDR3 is TGTGCCAGCAGCTTCGGGGTTTTGAACACTGAAGCTTTCTTT.

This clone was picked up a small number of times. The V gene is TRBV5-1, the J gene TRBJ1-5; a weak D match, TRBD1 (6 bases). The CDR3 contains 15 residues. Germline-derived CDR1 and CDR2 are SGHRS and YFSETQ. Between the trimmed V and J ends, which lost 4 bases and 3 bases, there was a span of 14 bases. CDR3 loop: CASSPTGSFNQPQHF. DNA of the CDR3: TGCGCCAGCAGCCCTACAGGGAGCTTCAATCAGCCCCAGCATTTT.

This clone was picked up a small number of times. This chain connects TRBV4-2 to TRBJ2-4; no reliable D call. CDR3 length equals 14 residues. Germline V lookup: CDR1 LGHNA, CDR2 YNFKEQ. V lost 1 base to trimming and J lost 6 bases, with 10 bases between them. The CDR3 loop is CASSQGGLRNIQYF. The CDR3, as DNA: TGTGCCAGCAGCCAAGGTGGGCTAAGAAACATTCAGTACTTC.

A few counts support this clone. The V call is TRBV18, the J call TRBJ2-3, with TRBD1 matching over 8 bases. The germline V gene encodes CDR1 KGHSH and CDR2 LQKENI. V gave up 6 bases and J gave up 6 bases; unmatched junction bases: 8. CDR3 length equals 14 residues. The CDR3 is CASSRDRPADTQYF. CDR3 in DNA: TGTGCCAGCTCCCGGGACAGGCCCGCTGATACGCAGTATTTT.

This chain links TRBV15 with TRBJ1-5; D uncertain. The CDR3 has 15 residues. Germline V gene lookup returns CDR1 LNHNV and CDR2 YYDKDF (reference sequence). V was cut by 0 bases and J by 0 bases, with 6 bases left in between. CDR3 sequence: CATSRDTYSNQPQHF. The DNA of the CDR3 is TGTGCCACCAGCAGAGATACTTATAGCAATCAGCCCCAGCATTTT. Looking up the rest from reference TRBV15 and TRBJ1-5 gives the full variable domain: DAMVIQNPRYQVTQFGKPVTLSCSQTLNHNVMYWYQQKSSQAPKLLFHYYDKDFNNEADTPDNFQSRRPNTSFCFLDIRSPGLGDTAMYLCATSRDTYSNQPQHFGDGTRLSIL.

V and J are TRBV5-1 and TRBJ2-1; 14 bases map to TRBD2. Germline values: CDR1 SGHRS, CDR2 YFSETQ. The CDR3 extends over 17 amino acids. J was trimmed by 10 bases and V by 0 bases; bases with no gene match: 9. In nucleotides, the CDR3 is TGCGCCAGCAGCTTGGCCCCGGGACTAGCGGGAGAATGGGAGCAGTTCTTC. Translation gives CASSLAPGLAGEWEQFF.

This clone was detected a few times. CDR3 DNA: TGTGCCAGCAGCTTAGCAGGGGGGGCCGAAGCTTTCTTT. This translates into CASSLAGGAEAFF. The chain carries TRBV7-9 and TRBJ1-1, with D possibly being TRBD1 (6 bases). Germline CDR1 and CDR2: SEHNR and FQNEAQ (reference sequence). Trimming pared 0 bases from V and 8 bases from J, leaving 10 bases between. This CDR3 region has 13 residues. Full variable domain (outside the CDR3, taken from reference TRBV7-9 and TRBJ1-1): DTGVSQNPRHKITKRGQNVTFRCDPISEHNRLYWYRQTLGQGPEFLTYFQNEAQLEKSRLLSDRFSAERPKGSFSTLEIQRTEQGDSAMYLCASSLAGGAEAFFGQGTRLTVV.

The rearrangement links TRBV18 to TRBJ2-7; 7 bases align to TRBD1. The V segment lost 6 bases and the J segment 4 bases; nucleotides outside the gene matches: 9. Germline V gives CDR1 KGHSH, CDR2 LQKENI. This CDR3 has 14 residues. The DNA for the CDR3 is TGTGCCAGCTCCCCGACAGGGATCGATTACGAGCAGTACTTC. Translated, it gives CASSPTGIDYEQYF.

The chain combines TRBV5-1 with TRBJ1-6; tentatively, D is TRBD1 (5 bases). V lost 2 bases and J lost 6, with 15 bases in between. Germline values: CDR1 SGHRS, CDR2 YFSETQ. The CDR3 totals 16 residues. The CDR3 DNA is TGCGCCAGCAGCTTTGACAGTAACGTGGGTAATTCACCCCTCCACTTT. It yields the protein CASSFDSNVGNSPLHF.